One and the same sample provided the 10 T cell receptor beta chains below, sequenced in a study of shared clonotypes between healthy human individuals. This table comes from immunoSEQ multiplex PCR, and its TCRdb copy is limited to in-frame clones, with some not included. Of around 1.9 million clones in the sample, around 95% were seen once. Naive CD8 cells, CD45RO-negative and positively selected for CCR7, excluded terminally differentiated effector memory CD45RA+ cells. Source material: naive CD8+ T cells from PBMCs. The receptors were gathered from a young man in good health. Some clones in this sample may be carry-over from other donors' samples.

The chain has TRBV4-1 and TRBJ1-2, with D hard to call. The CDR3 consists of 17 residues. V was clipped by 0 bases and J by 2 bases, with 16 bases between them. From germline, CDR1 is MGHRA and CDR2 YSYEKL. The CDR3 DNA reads TGCGCCAGCAGCCAAGAGAATTTCGGCAACGACAACTATGGCTACACCTTC. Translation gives CASSQENFGNDNYGYTF.

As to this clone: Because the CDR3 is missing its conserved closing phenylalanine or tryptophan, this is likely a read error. In DNA form, the CDR3 reads TGTGCCAGCAGCGCCCCGGGCCTCATAATAGCACCCTACGAGCAGTACCTC. It yields the protein CASSAPGLIIAPYEQYL. This chain uses TRBV11-2 with TRBJ2-7; no reliable D call. CDR1 and CDR2 (germline): SGHAT, FQNNGV. V gave up 5 bases and J gave up 2 bases, with 22 bases separating them. The length of the CDR3 is 17 residues.

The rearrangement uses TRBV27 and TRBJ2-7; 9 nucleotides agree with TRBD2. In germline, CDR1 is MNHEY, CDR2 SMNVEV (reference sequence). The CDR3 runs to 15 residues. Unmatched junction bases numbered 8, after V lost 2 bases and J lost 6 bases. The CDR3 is CASSLGGRASAEQYF. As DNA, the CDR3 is TGTGCCAGCAGTTTAGGCGGGAGGGCTTCTGCCGAGCAGTACTTC.

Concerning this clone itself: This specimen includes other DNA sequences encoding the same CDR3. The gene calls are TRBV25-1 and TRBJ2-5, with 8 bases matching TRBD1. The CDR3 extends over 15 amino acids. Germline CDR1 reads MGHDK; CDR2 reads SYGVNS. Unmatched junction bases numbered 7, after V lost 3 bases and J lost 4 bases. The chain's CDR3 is CASSEGAGGVETQYF. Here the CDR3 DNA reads TGTGCCAGCAGTGAGGGTGCAGGGGGCGTAGAGACCCAGTACTTC.

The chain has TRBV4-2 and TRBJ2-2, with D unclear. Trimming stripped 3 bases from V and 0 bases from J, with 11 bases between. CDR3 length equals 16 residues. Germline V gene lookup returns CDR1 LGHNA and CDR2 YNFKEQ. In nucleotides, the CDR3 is TGTGCCAGCAGCCACAGCCTCCAGTCGAACACCGGGGAGCTGTTTTTT. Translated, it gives CASSHSLQSNTGELFF.

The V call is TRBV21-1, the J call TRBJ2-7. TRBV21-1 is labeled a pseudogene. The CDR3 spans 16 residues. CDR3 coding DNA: TGTGCCAGCAGCAAAAGCTGGGGCAGGGACCCCTACGAGCAGTACTTC. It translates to CASSKSWGRDPYEQYF.

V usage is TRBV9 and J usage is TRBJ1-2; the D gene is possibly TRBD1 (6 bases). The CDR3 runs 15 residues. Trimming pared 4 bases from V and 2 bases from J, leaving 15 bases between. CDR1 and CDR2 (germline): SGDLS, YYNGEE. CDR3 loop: CASSPTGTLNYGYTF. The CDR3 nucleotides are TGTGCCAGCAGCCCGACCGGGACACTGAACTATGGCTACACCTTC.

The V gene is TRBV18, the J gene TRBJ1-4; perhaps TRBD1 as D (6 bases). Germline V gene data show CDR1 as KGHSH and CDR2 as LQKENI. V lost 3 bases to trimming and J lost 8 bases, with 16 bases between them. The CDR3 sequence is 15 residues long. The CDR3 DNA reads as TGTGCCAGCTCACCGGGGGCGGGCGTTCTGGAAAAACTGTTTTTT. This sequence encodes CASSPGAGVLEKLFF.

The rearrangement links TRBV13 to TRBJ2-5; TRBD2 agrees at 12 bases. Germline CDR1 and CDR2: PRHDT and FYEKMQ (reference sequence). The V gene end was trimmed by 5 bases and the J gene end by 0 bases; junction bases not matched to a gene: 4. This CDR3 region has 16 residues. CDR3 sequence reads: CASSPRLAGDQETQYF. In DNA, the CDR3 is TGTGCCAGCAGCCCCAGACTAGCGGGAGACCAAGAGACCCAGTACTTC.

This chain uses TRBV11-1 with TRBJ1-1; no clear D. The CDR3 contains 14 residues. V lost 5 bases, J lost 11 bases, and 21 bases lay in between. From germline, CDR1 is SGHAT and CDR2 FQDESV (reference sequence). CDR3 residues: CASSGKEGYRYAFF. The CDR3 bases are TGTGCCAGCAGCGGGAAGGAGGGCTACCGGTATGCTTTCTTT.